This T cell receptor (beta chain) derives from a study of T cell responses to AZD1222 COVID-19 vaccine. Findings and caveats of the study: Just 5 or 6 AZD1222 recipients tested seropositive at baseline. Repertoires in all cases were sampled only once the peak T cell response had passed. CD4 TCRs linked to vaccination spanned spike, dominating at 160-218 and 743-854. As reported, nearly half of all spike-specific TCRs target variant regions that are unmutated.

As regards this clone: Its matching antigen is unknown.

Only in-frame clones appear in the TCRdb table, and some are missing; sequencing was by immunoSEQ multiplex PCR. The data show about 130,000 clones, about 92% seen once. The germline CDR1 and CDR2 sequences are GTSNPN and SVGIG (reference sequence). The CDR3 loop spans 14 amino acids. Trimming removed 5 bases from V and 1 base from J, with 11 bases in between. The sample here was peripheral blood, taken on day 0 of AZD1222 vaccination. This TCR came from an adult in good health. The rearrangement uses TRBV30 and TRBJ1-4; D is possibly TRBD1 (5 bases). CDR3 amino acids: CAWERQQTNEKLFF. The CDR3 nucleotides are TGTGCCTGGGAGAGACAGCAAACTAATGAAAAACTGTTTTTT.